The source of this TCR beta chain is a study of CD8+ T cells in alopecia areata. About the study: Tofacitinib ran 6 to 18 months, followed by 6 months off drug.

Sample treatment: oral pan-JAK inhibitor, 5-10 mg twice daily. Cell sorting on a FACSAria was used to separate CD4+ and CD8+ T cells from the PBMCs. From germline, CDR1 is GTSNPN and CDR2 SVGIG (reference sequence). Deletions cut 2 bases from V and 8 bases from J, with 12 bases between. CDR3 length equals 12 residues. General study points: Throughout tofacitinib, many expanded lesional clones continued to persist in scalp and blood. Lesional tissue from the scalp (especially in alopecia totalis/universalis) showed higher clonality than normal scalp.

Following RNA extraction, reverse transcription yielded cDNA that acted as the sequencing template. Using immunoSEQ multiplex PCR, the repertoire was profiled, and TCRdb retains in-frame clones only, with some absent. The sample lists about 200,000 clones, around 66% seen once, with around 4.3% in the top ten. About this clone: Its antigen remains unknown.

The V gene is TRBV30, the J gene TRBJ1-1; D not resolved. The sequenced sample was CD4+ T cells sorted from blood, obtained at week 4, from a patient treated with tofacitinib. The TCR was taken from a human donor with alopecia areata. This chain's CDR3 is CAWSRTVLEAFF. As DNA, the CDR3 is TGTGCCTGGAGTCGAACAGTACTAGAAGCTTTCTTT.